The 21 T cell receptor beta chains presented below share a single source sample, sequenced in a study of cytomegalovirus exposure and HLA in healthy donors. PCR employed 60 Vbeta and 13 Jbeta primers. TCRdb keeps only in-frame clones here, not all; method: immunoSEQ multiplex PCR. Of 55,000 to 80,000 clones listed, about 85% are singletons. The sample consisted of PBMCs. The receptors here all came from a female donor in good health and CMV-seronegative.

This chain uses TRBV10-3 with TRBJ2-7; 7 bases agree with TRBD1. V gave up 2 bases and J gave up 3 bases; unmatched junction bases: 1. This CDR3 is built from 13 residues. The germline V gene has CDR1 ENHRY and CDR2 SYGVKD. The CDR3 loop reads CAISEGTDYEQYF. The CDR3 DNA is TGTGCCATCAGTGAGGGGACAGACTACGAGCAGTACTTC.

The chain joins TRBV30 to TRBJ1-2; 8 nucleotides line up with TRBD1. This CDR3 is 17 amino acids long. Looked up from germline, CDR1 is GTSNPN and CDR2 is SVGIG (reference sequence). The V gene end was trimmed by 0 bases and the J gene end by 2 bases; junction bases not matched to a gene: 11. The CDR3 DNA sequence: TGTGCCTGGAGTGTACCACGACAGGGGAACTTAAACTATGGCTACACCTTC. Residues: CAWSVPRQGNLNYGYTF.

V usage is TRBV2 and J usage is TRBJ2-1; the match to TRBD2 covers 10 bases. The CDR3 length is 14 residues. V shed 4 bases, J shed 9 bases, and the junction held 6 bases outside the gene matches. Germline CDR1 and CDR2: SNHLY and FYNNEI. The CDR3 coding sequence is TGTGCCAGCAGTGGCGGGACTAGCGCGGGTGAGCAGTTCTTC. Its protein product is CASSGGTSAGEQFF.

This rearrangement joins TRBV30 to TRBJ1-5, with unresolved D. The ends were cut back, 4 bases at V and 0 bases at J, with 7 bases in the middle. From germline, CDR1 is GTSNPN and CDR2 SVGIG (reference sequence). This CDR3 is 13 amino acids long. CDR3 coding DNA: TGTGCCTGGACGGGGAATAGCAATCAGCCCCAGCATTTT. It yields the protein CAWTGNSNQPQHF.

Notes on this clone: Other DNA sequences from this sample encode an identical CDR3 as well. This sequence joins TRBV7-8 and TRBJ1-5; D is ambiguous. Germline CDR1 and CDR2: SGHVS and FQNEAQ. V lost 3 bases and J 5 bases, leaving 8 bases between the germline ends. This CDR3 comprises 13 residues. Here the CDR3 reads CASSFSQDQPQHF. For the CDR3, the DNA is TGTGCCAGCAGCTTTTCCCAGGATCAGCCCCAGCATTTT.

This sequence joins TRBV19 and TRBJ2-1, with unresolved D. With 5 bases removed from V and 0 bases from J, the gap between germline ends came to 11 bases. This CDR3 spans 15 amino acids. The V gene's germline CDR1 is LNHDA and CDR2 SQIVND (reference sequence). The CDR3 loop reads CASSSTPSSYNEQFF. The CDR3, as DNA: TGTGCCAGTAGTTCGACTCCTAGCTCCTACAATGAGCAGTTCTTC.

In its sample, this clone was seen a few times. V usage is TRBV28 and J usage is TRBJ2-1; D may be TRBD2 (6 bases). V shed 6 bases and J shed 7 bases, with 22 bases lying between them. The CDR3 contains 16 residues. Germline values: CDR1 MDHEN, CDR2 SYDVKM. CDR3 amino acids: CASSPSGGVAENEQFF. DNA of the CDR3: TGTGCCAGCAGCCCCTCCGGTGGGGTAGCGGAAAATGAGCAGTTCTTC. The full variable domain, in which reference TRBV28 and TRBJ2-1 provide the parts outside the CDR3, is DVKVTQSSRYLVKRTGEKVFLECVQDMDHENMFWYRQDPGLGLRLIYFSYDVKMKEKGDIPEGYSVSREKKERFSLILESASTNQTSMYLCASSPSGGVAENEQFFGPGTRLTVL.

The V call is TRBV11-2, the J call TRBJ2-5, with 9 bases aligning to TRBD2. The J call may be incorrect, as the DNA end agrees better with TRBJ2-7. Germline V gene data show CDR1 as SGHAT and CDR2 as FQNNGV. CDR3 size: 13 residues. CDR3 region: CASRGGASYEQYF. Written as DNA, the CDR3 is TGTGCCAGCCGCGGGGGGGCTTCCTACGAGCAGTACTTC.

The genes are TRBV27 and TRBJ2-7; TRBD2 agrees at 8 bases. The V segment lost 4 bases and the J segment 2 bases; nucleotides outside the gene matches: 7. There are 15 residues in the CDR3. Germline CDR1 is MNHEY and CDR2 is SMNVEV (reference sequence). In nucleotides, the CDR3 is TGTGCCAGCAGTTCTCCGGGACTAGAACCCTACGAGCAGTACTTC. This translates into CASSSPGLEPYEQYF.

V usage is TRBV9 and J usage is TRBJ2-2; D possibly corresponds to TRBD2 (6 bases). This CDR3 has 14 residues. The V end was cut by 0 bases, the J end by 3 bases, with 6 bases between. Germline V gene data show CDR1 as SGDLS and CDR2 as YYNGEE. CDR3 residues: CASSVAGDTGELFF. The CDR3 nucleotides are TGTGCCAGCAGCGTAGCGGGGGACACCGGGGAGCTGTTTTTT.

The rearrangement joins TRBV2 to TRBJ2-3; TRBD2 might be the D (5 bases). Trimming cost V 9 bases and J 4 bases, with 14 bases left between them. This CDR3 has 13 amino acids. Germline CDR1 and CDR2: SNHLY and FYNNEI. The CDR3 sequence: CASPGSPADTQYF. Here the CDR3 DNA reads TGTGCCAGTCCGGGAAGCCCCGCAGATACGCAGTATTTT.

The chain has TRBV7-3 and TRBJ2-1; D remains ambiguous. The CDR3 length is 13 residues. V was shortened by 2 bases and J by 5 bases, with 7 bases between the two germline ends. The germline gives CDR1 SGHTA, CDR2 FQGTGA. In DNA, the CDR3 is TGTGCCAGCAGCTTAGCGGCCAACAATGAGCAGTTCTTC. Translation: CASSLAANNEQFF. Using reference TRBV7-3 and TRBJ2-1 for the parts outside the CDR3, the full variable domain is GAGVSQTPSNKVTEKGKYVELRCDPISGHTALYWYRQSLGQGPEFLIYFQGTGAADDSGLPNDRFFAVRPEGSVSTLKIQRTERGDSAVYLCASSLAANNEQFFGPGTRLTVL.

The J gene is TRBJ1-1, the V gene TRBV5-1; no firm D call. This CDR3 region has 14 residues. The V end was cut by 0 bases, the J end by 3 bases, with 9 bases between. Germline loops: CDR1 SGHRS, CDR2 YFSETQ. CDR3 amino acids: CASSLAPSDTEAFF. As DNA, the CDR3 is TGCGCCAGCAGCTTGGCCCCGAGTGACACTGAAGCTTTCTTT.

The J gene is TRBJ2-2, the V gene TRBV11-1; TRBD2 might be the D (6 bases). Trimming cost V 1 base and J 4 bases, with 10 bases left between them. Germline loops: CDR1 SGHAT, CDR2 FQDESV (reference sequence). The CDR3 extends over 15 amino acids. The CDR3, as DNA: TGTGCCAGCAGCTTAGGGGGACTCCTCACCGGGGAGCTGTTTTTT. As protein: CASSLGGLLTGELFF.

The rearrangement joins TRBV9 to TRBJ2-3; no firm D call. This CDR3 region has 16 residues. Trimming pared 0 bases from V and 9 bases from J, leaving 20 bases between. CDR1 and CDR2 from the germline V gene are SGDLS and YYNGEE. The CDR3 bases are TGTGCCAGCAGCGTAGATGGCAGTATTGCAAGTATGACGCAGTATTTT. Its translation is CASSVDGSIASMTQYF.

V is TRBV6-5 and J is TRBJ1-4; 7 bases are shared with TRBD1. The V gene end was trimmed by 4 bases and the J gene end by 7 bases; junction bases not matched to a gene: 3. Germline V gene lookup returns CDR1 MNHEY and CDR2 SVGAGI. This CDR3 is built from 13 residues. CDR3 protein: CASSFRQGEKLFF. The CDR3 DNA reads TGTGCCAGCAGTTTCAGACAGGGTGAAAAACTGTTTTTT.

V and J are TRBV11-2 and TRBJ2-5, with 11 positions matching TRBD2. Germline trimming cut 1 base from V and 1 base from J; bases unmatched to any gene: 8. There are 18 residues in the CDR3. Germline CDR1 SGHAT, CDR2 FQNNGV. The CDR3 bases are TGTGCCAGCAGCTTAGGGATAGCGGGAGGGACCAGCCAAGAGACCCAGTACTTC. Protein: CASSLGIAGGTSQETQYF.

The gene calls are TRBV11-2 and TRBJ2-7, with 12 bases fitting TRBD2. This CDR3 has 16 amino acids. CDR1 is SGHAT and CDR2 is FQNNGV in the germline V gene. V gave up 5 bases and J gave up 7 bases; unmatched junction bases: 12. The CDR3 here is CASSPLTSGSLREQYF. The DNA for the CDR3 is TGTGCCAGCAGCCCGCTGACTAGCGGGAGCTTGAGGGAGCAGTACTTC.

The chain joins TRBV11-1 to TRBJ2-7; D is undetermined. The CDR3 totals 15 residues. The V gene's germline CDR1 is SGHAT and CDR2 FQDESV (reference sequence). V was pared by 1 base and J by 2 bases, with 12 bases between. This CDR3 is CASSLDFSSAYEQYF. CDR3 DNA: TGTGCCAGCAGCTTAGATTTCTCGAGCGCCTACGAGCAGTACTTC.

Written as DNA, the CDR3 is TGTGCCAGCAGCGTAGGCAGGGGCACCTACGAGCAGTACTTC. It encodes CASSVGRGTYEQYF. The chain combines TRBV9 with TRBJ2-5; tentative D call: TRBD1 (6 bases). The J call may not be correct, given that the DNA end is closer to TRBJ2-7. There are 14 residues in the CDR3. CDR1 is SGDLS, CDR2 YYNGEE, per germline.

The CDR3 here is CASSPLRGRNTEAFF. The CDR3 DNA is TGTGCCAGCTCACCACTAAGGGGGAGGAACACTGAAGCTTTCTTT. The rearrangement links TRBV18 to TRBJ1-1; weak D call: TRBD1 (6 bases). The CDR3 spans 15 residues. Germline lookup yields CDR1 KGHSH and CDR2 LQKENI. Trimming left V 1 base short and J 1 base short, with 10 bases between.